A selection of T cell receptor beta chains follows, all from one sample in a study of CD8 T cells in Susac syndrome. MiXCR, run by TCRdb on the immunoSEQ multiplex PCR reads, gives a single entry per CDR3 protein. Among about 300,000 distinct CDR3 sequences listed, roughly 85% were seen once. Sequencing input: CD8+ T cells from PBMCs. The receptors were sampled from a human donor with multiple sclerosis. Each CDR3 is given with its conserved first and last residue. The order of the fields is D gene, clone size, V gene, J gene, CDR3 DNA, CDR3 protein. D genes are given only for firm matches. Clone size is stated in some rows and not others, as once, few, many or a class when expanded.

D: NA; size: NA; V: TRBV5-1; J: TRBJ2-1; DNA: TGCGCCAGCAGCTTGGGCCAGGATCGGAGTGAGCAGTTCTTC; CDR3: CASSLGQDRSEQFF
D: TRBD1; size: NA; V: TRBV25-1; J: TRBJ2-1; DNA: TGTGCCAGCACCTCGGTTTCGGGACAGGGTATGAATGAGCAGTTCTTC; CDR3: CASTSVSGQGMNEQFF
D: NA; size: NA; V: TRBV5-6; J: TRBJ2-7; DNA: TGTGCCAGCAGCTTTTTTTCGGGAACTCCCTACGAGCAGTACTTC; CDR3: CASSFFSGTPYEQYF
D: TRBD2; size: NA; V: TRBV27; J: TRBJ2-3; DNA: TGTGCCAGCAGTTTATACGCGGGAGCGGGGGCAGATACGCAGTATTTT; CDR3: CASSLYAGAGADTQYF
D: NA; size: NA; V: TRBV6-5; J: TRBJ1-5; DNA: TGTGCCAGCAGTACGGACATGTATAGCAATCAGCCCCAGCATTTT; CDR3: CASSTDMYSNQPQHF
D: NA; size: few; V: TRBV7-9; J: TRBJ1-5; DNA: TGTGCCAGCAGCTTAGGGGCTGATAGCAATCAGCCCCAGCATTTT; CDR3: CASSLGADSNQPQHF
D: NA; size: NA; V: TRBV27; J: TRBJ2-2; DNA: TGTGCCAGCAGTCTATACAGGGATCGCGGGGAGCTGTTTTTT; CDR3: CASSLYRDRGELFF
D: NA; size: NA; V: TRBV12-5; J: TRBJ1-2; DNA: TGTGCTAGTGGTGGCGGATCTGGCTACACCTTC; CDR3: CASGGGSGYTF
D: NA; size: NA; V: TRBV20-1; J: TRBJ2-7; DNA: TGCAGTGCTCCCGATTTGGAAGAGCAGTACTTC; CDR3: CSAPDLEEQYF
D: TRBD2; size: few; V: TRBV12-3/TRBV12-4; J: TRBJ2-7; DNA: TGTGCCAGCAGTTTACAAAATAGCGGGAGGGCCTTATACGAGCAGTACTTC; CDR3: CASSLQNSGRALYEQYF
D: TRBD2; size: NA; V: TRBV20-1; J: TRBJ2-7; DNA: TGCAGTGCTAGGGACCTGACAGCGGGAAATGAGGACGAGCAGTACTTC; CDR3: CSARDLTAGNEDEQYF
D: NA; size: NA; V: TRBV30; J: TRBJ1-1; DNA: TGTGCCTGGAGTCCCCTAGGACAGATGAACACTGAAGCTTTCTTT; CDR3: CAWSPLGQMNTEAFF
D: NA; size: NA; V: TRBV30; J: TRBJ1-2; DNA: TGTGCCTGGAGTGGGGGCAGGGGCGCCTATGGCTACACCTTC; CDR3: CAWSGGRGAYGYTF
D: NA; size: NA; V: TRBV4-3; J: TRBJ1-1; DNA: TGCGCCAGCAGCCACCATCCTCAGGGGATTGACGACACTGAAGCTTTCTTT; CDR3: CASSHHPQGIDDTEAFF
D: TRBD2; size: NA; V: TRBV18; J: TRBJ2-7; DNA: TGTGCCAGCTTCGGACTAGCGGGAGTTCACGAGCAGTACTTC; CDR3: CASFGLAGVHEQYF
D: TRBD2; size: NA; V: TRBV7-6; J: TRBJ2-1; DNA: TGTGCCAGCACTGGACTAGCGCCTGACAATGAGCAGTTCTTC; CDR3: CASTGLAPDNEQFF
D: NA; size: NA; V: TRBV28; J: TRBJ1-2; DNA: TGTGCCAGCAGTTTAACGGGACTCCTGGGGAGGTCCTACACCTTC; CDR3: CASSLTGLLGRSYTF
D: TRBD2; size: NA; V: TRBV27; J: TRBJ2-5; DNA: TGTGCCACCACCCCCGCCGGGTCGGGGGGGACCCAGTACTTC; CDR3: CATTPAGSGGTQYF
D: TRBD1; size: NA; V: TRBV6-5; J: TRBJ2-7; DNA: TGTGCCAGCAGTTCCAACCCGACAGGGTTCAACGAGCAGTACTTC; CDR3: CASSSNPTGFNEQYF
D: NA; size: NA; V: TRBV10-3; J: TRBJ2-1; DNA: TGTGCCATCAACGTGGGAGAGGGCAATGAGCAGTTCTTC; CDR3: CAINVGEGNEQFF
D: NA; size: NA; V: TRBV6-1; J: TRBJ2-7; DNA: TGTGCCAGCAGTGCCCTAGGGGCTATCGACGAGCAGTACTTC; CDR3: CASSALGAIDEQYF
D: TRBD1; size: NA; V: TRBV10-3; J: TRBJ2-5; DNA: TGTGCCATCAGTGATAAAGGGGGCGAAGAGACCCAGTACTTC; CDR3: CAISDKGGEETQYF
D: NA; size: NA; V: TRBV12-3/TRBV12-4; J: TRBJ1-1; DNA: TGTGCCAGCAGTTTTACGGAGACAGGTGGGACTGAAGCTTTCTTT; CDR3: CASSFTETGGTEAFF
D: TRBD2; size: NA; V: TRBV13; J: TRBJ2-1; DNA: TGTGCCAGCAGCCCAACACCCTCGGGGGGTGAGCAGTTCTTC; CDR3: CASSPTPSGGEQFF
D: TRBD2; size: NA; V: TRBV6-2/TRBV6-3; J: TRBJ2-5; DNA: TGTGCCTGCCGGGGCGGGACTAGTCTGCGAGAGACCCAGTACTTC; CDR3: CACRGGTSLRETQYF
D: NA; size: NA; V: TRBV30; J: TRBJ1-1; DNA: TGTGCCTGGAGTGTATACGACACTGAAGCTTTCTTT; CDR3: CAWSVYDTEAFF
D: NA; size: NA; V: TRBV15; J: TRBJ1-3; DNA: TGTGCCACCAGCTCAGGCCGTAGCTCTGGAAACACCATATATTTT; CDR3: CATSSGRSSGNTIYF
D: NA; size: NA; V: TRBV20-1; J: TRBJ2-7; DNA: TGCAGTGCCCTTCCCGAGCCGGGAAAACTCTACGAGCAGTACTTC; CDR3: CSALPEPGKLYEQYF